A single TCR beta chain is shown here with its context. The target antigen is unknown. Synthetic templates analogous to TCR were spiked into all PCRs individually. Clones were read by immunoSEQ multiplex PCR, and TCRdb kept only the in-frame ones, dropping some. The data hold tens of thousands of clones, with more than 80% observed a single time. From germline, CDR1 is SNHLY and CDR2 FYNNEI. There are 13 residues in the CDR3. Trimming took off 6 bases at V and 5 bases at J, with 13 bases between the two ends. This sample was included in a study of PD-L1 blockade in urothelial cancer. Study details: Blood analysis occurred 3 weeks (second dose) and 6 weeks after treatment start. Study observations and caveats: Improved survival was predicted by pretreatment blood TCR clonality below the median.

Sample time point: pretreatment peripheral blood. The chain employs TRBV2 and TRBJ2-5; no firm D call. The TCR originated in a woman of 80 years or more with urothelial cancer. The source was PBMCs, collected around atezolizumab (anti-PD-L1) treatment. The CDR3 nucleotides are TGTGCCAGCAGCCCCCATGAGGCTGAGACCCAGTACTTC. This sequence encodes CASSPHEAETQYF.